This T cell receptor beta chain originates from a study of T cell responses to AZD1222 COVID-19 vaccine (dated by TCRdb to the early 2020s). With regard to the full study: Because spike-specific TCR depth and breadth did not differ between the two schedules, AZD1222 recipients who got a second dose at roughly 4 weeks were pooled with those who got a second dose at roughly 12 weeks. A total of 230 to 250 trial participants underwent TCR sequencing, of whom 207 received two doses of AZD1222 and about 25 received two doses of the MenACWY control vaccine. Trial participants were enrolled by age into subgroups of 18-55, 56-69 and 70-plus years, and about 150, 27 and 61 TCR-sequenced participants, respectively, were included in these subgroups.

Details on this clone: There is no known antigen for this receptor. Per-base quality was not reported, and no clone a single base away is much larger than it.

The CDR3 regions of human TCRbeta chains were subjected to immunosequencing. Per the authors' processing: Repertoire TCRs were checked for matches against a reference library of SARS-CoV-2-specific TCRs that had been generated using the MIRA antigen-specificity platform. Breadth was defined as the fraction of unique TCRs that were SARS-CoV-2-associated, and depth was defined as the fraction of total T cells that were SARS-CoV-2-associated. Each spike-specific TCR was assigned to its reactive spike region and to a CD4 or CD8 class using the MIRA data. Log10-transformed breadth and depth values were compared by one-way ANOVA with Sidak's multiple comparisons tests. As stored in TCRdb, this immuneACCESS dataset retains in-frame rearrangements with V and J assigned. A fraction of the clones does not appear; measured against another copy, unresolved V genes explain less than half of the discrepancy, and the remainder lacks a known reason. V, J and clone size reflect that table, while D and trimming were determined from the DNA. The sample table shows approximately 140,000 clones, and 90% to 95% are seen once. The top ten clones comprise approximately 1.5% of the sample.

Taken from cysteine to phenylalanine, the CDR3 has 15 residues. Only the CDR3 DNA is retained, 45 bases long and in frame from the first base. V is pared back by 4 bases and J by 5 bases, with 16 bases lying between the germline termini. CDR1 is given as SGDLS and CDR2 as YYNGEE, both from the germline V gene. Explained via the paper, the time point label denotes: baseline before first vaccination. Samples from vaccinated people were obtained from the UK trials COV001 and COV002, which included a single-blind randomized controlled phase 2/3 trial of AZD1222 (ChAdOx1 nCoV-19) in healthy adults. For TCRbeta chain sequencing, PBMC samples from trial participants were taken at day 0 and at day 28 after the second dose. What the authors observed across the whole study: Conclusions about previously exposed vaccinees were limited because only a handful of AZD1222 recipients were SARS-CoV-2 seropositive at baseline. Participants were mostly white British and included more females than males, and it was suggested by the authors that clonal diversity may have been underestimated. Because no day 14 peak-response samples were available, the repertoires could be characterized only after the peak T cell response. Epitopes outside the regions mutated in the B.1.351 and B.1.1.7 variants were reportedly recognized by nearly half of the unique spike-specific TCRs. After two AZD1222 doses, both the breadth and the depth of spike-specific TCRs were significantly higher than at day 0 and than in MenACWY recipients. In the small 56-69-year group, the increase in depth fell short of significance, most likely because of low power. CD4 TCRs associated with the vaccine covered the entire spike protein, and the dominant responses were in regions 160-218 and 743-854.

The origin of this receptor is an adult in good health. The sequencing here drew on peripheral blood, taken on day 0 of AZD1222 vaccination. The sequence is built from TRBV9 and TRBJ1-5; TRBD1 could be the D gene, as 5 bases match. The nucleotides are TGTGCCAGCAGCCTTGGGGGGGGGTTGCATCAGCCCCAGCATTTT. It is translated as CASSLGGGLHQPQHF.